The 16 T cell receptor beta chains below were found in one sample sequenced in a study of T cells expressing NK-cell markers. Each CDR3 protein gets one entry in TCRdb, which reprocessed the 5' RACE reads and gives no DNA. The specimen's table records a few hundred thousand distinct CDR3 sequences. Sequences were obtained from blood T cells: a sorted CD56 or NKG2C T cell subset, CD4+ or CD8+ T cells, or bulk PBMC T cells (not recorded which). These receptors all stem from a man younger than 30 in good health.

The chain joins TRBV25-1 to TRBJ2-3; TCRdb gives TRBD2 as the D gene, but with no DNA this cannot be confirmed. CDR1 and CDR2 (germline): MGHDK, SYGVNS. The CDR3 length is 15 residues. CDR3 in amino acids: CASRSSGSRSDTQYF. The entire variable domain, with the rest obtained from reference TRBV25-1 and TRBJ2-3, is as follows: EADIYQTPRYLVIGTGKKITLECSQTMGHDKMYWYQQDPGMELHLIHYSYGVNSTEKGDLSSESTVSRIRTEHFPLTLESARPSHTSQYLCASRSSGSRSDTQYFGPGTRLTVL.

This chain uses TRBV7-9 with TRBJ2-7; the TRBD1 assignment by TCRdb is unverifiable without DNA. Looked up from germline, CDR1 is SEHNR and CDR2 is FQNEAQ (reference sequence). This CDR3 comprises 14 residues. CDR3 amino acids: CASSADRGPYEQYF.

The chain couples TRBV10-3 to TRBJ1-4. Looked up from germline, CDR1 is ENHRY and CDR2 is SYGVKD. The CDR3 is 13 residues long. CDR3 protein: CATTVATNEKLFF.

CDR3 residues: CSVMGQGANYGYTF. The chain carries TRBV20-1 and TRBJ1-2; with no DNA, the TCRdb D assignment of TRBD1 cannot be verified. Germline V CDR1 and CDR2: DFQATT, SNEGSKA (reference sequence). The CDR3 totals 14 residues.

The V call is TRBV7-9, the J call TRBJ1-4. The CDR3 consists of 15 residues. Germline V CDR1 and CDR2: SEHNR, FQNEAQ (reference sequence). The CDR3 loop reads CASSQGDGQLGKLFF.

The V gene is TRBV5-1, the J gene TRBJ2-7; checking the TCRdb D call of TRBD1 is not possible without DNA. CDR1 is SGHRS, CDR2 YFSETQ, per germline. The CDR3 extends over 15 amino acids. The CDR3 loop reads CASTAPDRGSYEQYF.

The rearrangement links TRBV7-2 to TRBJ2-7; absent DNA, TCRdb's TRBD1 call cannot be checked. From germline, CDR1 is SGHTA and CDR2 FQGNSA. The CDR3 is made up of 14 amino acids. CDR3 sequence reads: CASSPPGVTYEQYF.

The CDR3 reads CASSRAGGLETQYF. The gene calls are TRBV5-1 and TRBJ2-5; checking the TCRdb D call of TRBD2 is not possible without DNA. CDR3 length: 14 residues. The germline V gene encodes CDR1 SGHRS and CDR2 YFSETQ.

This chain links TRBV5-5 with TRBJ1-5; TCRdb names TRBD1, which stays unverified in the absence of DNA. CDR1 SGHKS and CDR2 YYEKEE come from the germline V gene (reference sequence). This CDR3 comprises 15 residues. The CDR3 sequence: CASSSTGTGVQPQHF.

The V gene is TRBV7-8, the J gene TRBJ1-1; TCRdb reports TRBD1, a call that lacks DNA to check it against. Germline CDR1 is SGHVS and CDR2 is FQNEAQ. The CDR3 covers 20 residues. The CDR3 loop is CASSSLLRGQADSMNTEAFF.

The rearrangement uses TRBV4-2 and TRBJ1-2; the D gene TCRdb calls, TRBD1, cannot be checked with no DNA. Germline V gives CDR1 LGHNA, CDR2 YNFKEQ. The CDR3 sequence is 15 residues long. The CDR3 here is CASSQIGQANYGYTF.

The chain links TRBV29-1 to TRBJ2-1; with no DNA, the TCRdb D assignment of TRBD1 cannot be verified. The CDR3 runs 14 residues. Germline V gene sequence: CDR1 SQVTM, CDR2 ANQGSEA. The CDR3 sequence is CSVPHLSGYNEQFF.

The V call is TRBV7-3, the J call TRBJ2-2; TCRdb's D gene call, TRBD2, goes unchecked for lack of DNA. This CDR3 has 14 residues. Per the germline V gene, CDR1 is SGHTA and CDR2 is FQGTGA. The CDR3 region is CASSYLAGTGELFF. The complete variable domain, with remaining parts taken from reference TRBV7-3 and TRBJ2-2, reads GAGVSQTPSNKVTEKGKYVELRCDPISGHTALYWYRQSLGQGPEFLIYFQGTGAADDSGLPNDRFFAVRPEGSVSTLKIQRTERGDSAVYLCASSYLAGTGELFFGEGSRLTVL.

J is TRBJ2-3 and V is TRBV29-1; the TCRdb D gene call, TRBD1, has no DNA to confirm it. The CDR3 consists of 12 residues. Per the germline V gene, CDR1 is SQVTM and CDR2 is ANQGSEA. This chain's CDR3 is CSARTGSDTQYF.

This chain joins TRBV12-3 or TRBV12-4 and TRBJ1-1; TCRdb's D call, TRBD1, is unchecked because there is no DNA. This CDR3 contains 13 residues. CDR3: CASRGTGNTEAFF.

The V call is TRBV5-6, the J call TRBJ2-2. The germline gives CDR1 SGHDT, CDR2 YYEEEE. There are 15 residues in the CDR3. The CDR3 protein is CASSDDTYNTGELFF.